This T cell receptor (beta chain) came from a study of blood T cell repertoires in COVID-19. On the study more broadly: The samples span acute and convalescent COVID-19 from the United States, Italy and Spain. The analysed material was cDNA or gDNA that came from T cells, B-cell-depleted T cells, or PBMCs.

V was pared by 0 bases and J by 5 bases, with 4 bases between. This CDR3 contains 12 residues. CDR1 KGHSH and CDR2 LQKENI come from the germline V gene. In the authors' methods: By means of reference gene primer amplification, nucleated cell counts were estimated. Using immunoSEQ multiplex PCR, the repertoire was profiled, and TCRdb retains in-frame clones only, with some absent. V and J calls and clone size are given by that table; D and trimming were obtained from the DNA. This table holds about 150,000 clones, about 85% found once. Turning to this clone: At the DNA level, this CDR3 is encoded by other sequences in the same sample as well.

Sequences were obtained from peripheral blood. The chain joins TRBV18 to TRBJ2-5, with unresolved D. This TCR was sampled from a man aged 65 to 85 who had recovered from COVID-19. The CDR3 nucleotides are TGTGCCAGCTCACCACCGAGGGAGACCCAGTACTTC. Amino acids: CASSPPRETQYF.